A selection of T cell receptor beta chains follows, all from one sample in a study of lymphopenia after photon versus proton radiotherapy. The table came from immunoSEQ multiplex PCR; TCRdb's copy has only in-frame clones and leaves some out. There are 70,000 to 95,000 clones in the sample; around 80% occur only once, and under 1.5% lies in the top ten. The sample was peripheral blood, taken from a patient treated with proton-based radiotherapy. The receptors stem from a man between 60 and 70 years old with pancreatic cancer. Both conserved end residues are part of each CDR3. Fields, in order: J gene, D gene, clone size, V gene, CDR3 protein, CDR3 DNA. The D gene is left open where the match is weak. Clone size is given for some rows only: seen once, a few or many times, or a class if the clone is expanded.

J gene: TRBJ1-2
D gene: TRBD1
clone size: -
V gene: TRBV28
CDR3 protein: CASRLAGTATLYGYTF
CDR3 DNA: TGTGCCAGCAGACTTGCTGGGACAGCGACTCTCTATGGCTACACCTTC

J gene: TRBJ1-4
D gene: -
clone size: -
V gene: TRBV11-2
CDR3 protein: CASSLDLRGRGEKLFF
CDR3 DNA: TGTGCCAGCAGCTTAGATCTGAGAGGGAGGGGTGAAAAACTGTTTTTT

J gene: TRBJ2-7
D gene: TRBD1
clone size: -
V gene: TRBV30
CDR3 protein: CAWSRDSPYEQYF
CDR3 DNA: TGTGCCTGGAGTCGGGACAGCCCCTACGAGCAGTACTTC

J gene: TRBJ1-3
D gene: -
clone size: -
V gene: TRBV7-6
CDR3 protein: CASSLPEGMGNTIYF
CDR3 DNA: TGTGCCAGCAGCTTACCGGAAGGGATGGGAAACACCATATATTTT

J gene: TRBJ1-5
D gene: -
clone size: few
V gene: TRBV27
CDR3 protein: CASSLVVGQPQHF
CDR3 DNA: TGTGCCAGCAGTTTAGTTGTAGGTCAGCCCCAGCATTTT

J gene: TRBJ1-5
D gene: TRBD1
clone size: -
V gene: TRBV7-8
CDR3 protein: CASSLRDRGIGNQPQHF
CDR3 DNA: TGTGCCAGCAGCTTAAGGGACAGGGGTATTGGCAATCAGCCCCAGCATTTT

J gene: TRBJ2-7
D gene: -
clone size: -
V gene: TRBV29-1
CDR3 protein: CSILAPTYEQYF
CDR3 DNA: TGCAGCATCCTAGCGCCAACCTACGAGCAGTACTTC

J gene: TRBJ1-4
D gene: -
clone size: once
V gene: TRBV25-1
CDR3 protein: CASAGGVGEKLFF
CDR3 DNA: TGTGCCAGCGCGGGAGGAGTGGGGGAAAAACTGTTTTTT

J gene: TRBJ2-7
D gene: -
clone size: -
V gene: TRBV4-3
CDR3 protein: CASSQGTGPNEQYF
CDR3 DNA: TGCGCCAGCAGCCAAGGGACTGGGCCGAACGAGCAGTACTTC

J gene: TRBJ2-5
D gene: -
clone size: -
V gene: TRBV2
CDR3 protein: CASRYRAVQETQYF
CDR3 DNA: TGTGCCAGCAGGTACCGGGCGGTCCAAGAGACCCAGTACTTC

J gene: TRBJ2-5
D gene: -
clone size: -
V gene: TRBV15
CDR3 protein: CATSSGGEETQYF
CDR3 DNA: TGTGCCACCAGCAGTGGAGGTGAAGAGACCCAGTACTTC

J gene: TRBJ2-7
D gene: -
clone size: -
V gene: TRBV4-1
CDR3 protein: CASSQGEWGAYEQYF
CDR3 DNA: TGCGCCAGCAGCCAAGGGGAGTGGGGTGCGTACGAGCAGTACTTC

J gene: TRBJ2-3
D gene: -
clone size: -
V gene: TRBV29-1
CDR3 protein: CSVRGSTDTQYF
CDR3 DNA: TGCAGCGTTCGGGGGAGCACAGATACGCAGTATTTT

J gene: TRBJ2-1
D gene: TRBD2
clone size: once
V gene: TRBV5-1
CDR3 protein: CASSPPVAGQCFF
CDR3 DNA: TGCGCCAGCAGCCCGCCCGTAGCGGGTCAGTGCTTCTTC

J gene: TRBJ2-5
D gene: TRBD2
clone size: -
V gene: TRBV29-1
CDR3 protein: CSVHSGGETQYF
CDR3 DNA: TGCAGCGTTCATAGCGGGGGGGAGACCCAGTACTTC

J gene: TRBJ2-7
D gene: -
clone size: -
V gene: TRBV5-4
CDR3 protein: CASSPATGYEQYF
CDR3 DNA: TGTGCCAGCAGCCCTGCGACGGGGTACGAGCAGTACTTC

J gene: TRBJ2-1
D gene: TRBD2
clone size: -
V gene: TRBV7-6
CDR3 protein: CASSLAEASGGQFF
CDR3 DNA: TGTGCCAGCAGCTTAGCTGAAGCTAGCGGCGGGCAGTTCTTC

J gene: TRBJ2-7
D gene: -
clone size: -
V gene: TRBV7-9
CDR3 protein: CASSFQRDSYEQYF
CDR3 DNA: TGTGCCAGCAGCTTTCAACGGGATTCCTACGAGCAGTACTTC

J gene: TRBJ2-3
D gene: TRBD1
clone size: -
V gene: TRBV5-4
CDR3 protein: CASSLTDRADTQYF
CDR3 DNA: TGTGCCAGCAGCTTAACGGACAGGGCAGATACGCAGTATTTT

J gene: TRBJ2-2
D gene: TRBD1
clone size: -
V gene: TRBV4-2
CDR3 protein: CASSLEWTGDTGELFF
CDR3 DNA: TGTGCCAGCAGCCTCGAGTGGACAGGGGACACCGGGGAGCTGTTTTTT

J gene: TRBJ2-7
D gene: -
clone size: -
V gene: TRBV9
CDR3 protein: CASSPRPSQSPYEQYF
CDR3 DNA: TGTGCCAGCAGCCCACGGCCCTCTCAGTCGCCGTACGAGCAGTACTTC

J gene: TRBJ2-6
D gene: -
clone size: -
V gene: TRBV28
CDR3 protein: CASSSGANVLTF
CDR3 DNA: TGTGCCAGCAGTTCTGGGGCCAACGTCCTGACTTTC

J gene: TRBJ2-2
D gene: TRBD1
clone size: -
V gene: TRBV11-1
CDR3 protein: CASSSLTGWTGELFF
CDR3 DNA: TGTGCCAGCAGCTCCCTGACAGGGTGGACCGGGGAGCTGTTTTTT

J gene: TRBJ2-1
D gene: TRBD2
clone size: -
V gene: TRBV5-1
CDR3 protein: CASSPGLAGVGNEQFF
CDR3 DNA: TGCGCCAGCAGCCCGGGACTAGCGGGAGTTGGGAATGAGCAGTTCTTC

J gene: TRBJ2-7
D gene: -
clone size: -
V gene: TRBV7-2
CDR3 protein: CASSFVTAAITTESYEQYF
CDR3 DNA: TGTGCCAGCAGCTTCGTTACCGCCGCCATAACGACGGAGTCCTACGAGCAGTACTTC

J gene: TRBJ2-7
D gene: -
clone size: -
V gene: TRBV7-2
CDR3 protein: CASSPRGRAYEQYF
CDR3 DNA: TGTGCCAGCAGCCCAAGGGGGAGGGCCTACGAGCAGTACTTC

J gene: TRBJ1-4
D gene: -
clone size: -
V gene: TRBV6-5
CDR3 protein: CASSPTRQASEKLFF
CDR3 DNA: TGTGCCAGCAGCCCCACTCGACAGGCTAGTGAAAAACTGTTTTTT

J gene: TRBJ2-5
D gene: -
clone size: -
V gene: TRBV5-1
CDR3 protein: CASSLVPSTETQYF
CDR3 DNA: TGCGCCAGCAGCTTGGTCCCTAGCACGGAGACCCAGTACTTC

J gene: TRBJ2-2
D gene: -
clone size: -
V gene: TRBV5-1
CDR3 protein: CASSLAGTALIGELFF
CDR3 DNA: TGCGCCAGCAGCTTGGCAGGGACTGCTCTGATCGGGGAGCTGTTTTTT

J gene: TRBJ2-3
D gene: -
clone size: -
V gene: TRBV7-9
CDR3 protein: CASSLGGVSDTQYF
CDR3 DNA: TGTGCCAGCAGCTTAGGAGGGGTCTCGGATACGCAGTATTTT

J gene: TRBJ2-7
D gene: -
clone size: -
V gene: TRBV4-1
CDR3 protein: CASSPGHGGSYEQYF
CDR3 DNA: TGCGCCAGCAGCCCAGGACATGGAGGGTCCTACGAGCAGTACTTC

J gene: TRBJ1-3
D gene: -
clone size: -
V gene: TRBV15
CDR3 protein: CATSSPRVRNTIYF
CDR3 DNA: TGTGCCACCAGCAGTCCCAGGGTTAGAAACACCATATATTTT

J gene: TRBJ2-1
D gene: -
clone size: few
V gene: TRBV21-1
CDR3 protein: CASSYRGDLF
CDR3 DNA: TGTGCCAGCAGTTACCGGGGGGACCTCTTC

J gene: TRBJ1-1
D gene: -
clone size: -
V gene: TRBV7-9
CDR3 protein: CASSHPDSTNTEAFF
CDR3 DNA: TGTGCCAGCAGCCACCCAGACAGCACGAACACTGAAGCTTTCTTT

J gene: TRBJ2-4
D gene: -
clone size: -
V gene: TRBV19
CDR3 protein: CASSAGIQYF
CDR3 DNA: TGTGCCAGTTCGGCGGGCATTCAGTACTTC

J gene: TRBJ2-1
D gene: -
clone size: -
V gene: TRBV4-2
CDR3 protein: CASRNLGNIDEQFF
CDR3 DNA: TGTGCCAGCAGAAACCTCGGGAATATCGATGAGCAGTTCTTC

J gene: TRBJ1-1
D gene: -
clone size: -
V gene: TRBV29-1
CDR3 protein: CSVDTGFTEAFF
CDR3 DNA: TGCAGCGTTGATACCGGGTTTACTGAAGCTTTCTTT

J gene: TRBJ2-1
D gene: -
clone size: -
V gene: TRBV28
CDR3 protein: CASSFSQGLGSLSNEQFF
CDR3 DNA: TGTGCCAGCAGTTTCAGTCAAGGTCTGGGTTCTCTTTCGAATGAGCAGTTCTTC

J gene: TRBJ2-3
D gene: -
clone size: -
V gene: TRBV11-3
CDR3 protein: CASSQGILGTDTQYF
CDR3 DNA: TGTGCCAGCAGCCAGGGAATTTTGGGCACAGATACGCAGTATTTT

J gene: TRBJ1-4
D gene: -
clone size: -
V gene: TRBV5-1
CDR3 protein: CASSLVANEKLFF
CDR3 DNA: TGCGCCAGCAGCTTGGTGGCTAATGAAAAACTGTTTTTT

J gene: TRBJ2-1
D gene: -
clone size: -
V gene: TRBV20-1
CDR3 protein: CSADSTYEQFF
CDR3 DNA: TGCAGTGCTGACTCGACCTATGAGCAGTTCTTC

J gene: TRBJ2-5
D gene: -
clone size: -
V gene: TRBV7-6
CDR3 protein: CASSLLVGVEETQYF
CDR3 DNA: TGTGCCAGCAGCCTCTTGGTGGGAGTGGAGGAGACCCAGTACTTC

J gene: TRBJ2-3
D gene: -
clone size: -
V gene: TRBV4-1
CDR3 protein: CASSQVQTITDTQYF
CDR3 DNA: TGCGCCAGCAGCCAAGTGCAGACTATCACAGATACGCAGTATTTT

J gene: TRBJ1-2
D gene: -
clone size: -
V gene: TRBV28
CDR3 protein: CASSLDRDYGYTF
CDR3 DNA: TGTGCCAGCAGTCTGGACAGAGACTATGGCTACACCTTC

J gene: TRBJ2-7
D gene: TRBD1
clone size: -
V gene: TRBV5-6
CDR3 protein: CASRGREGQGGYEQYF
CDR3 DNA: TGTGCCAGCAGGGGAAGGGAAGGACAGGGAGGTTACGAGCAGTACTTC

J gene: TRBJ2-1
D gene: TRBD1
clone size: -
V gene: TRBV7-9
CDR3 protein: CASRPWTGGTYNEQFF
CDR3 DNA: TGTGCCAGCAGACCATGGACAGGGGGTACCTACAATGAGCAGTTCTTC

J gene: TRBJ2-1
D gene: TRBD1
clone size: -
V gene: TRBV27
CDR3 protein: CASSSGTGGNNEQFF
CDR3 DNA: TGTGCCAGCAGCTCCGGGACAGGGGGTAACAATGAGCAGTTCTTC

J gene: TRBJ2-2
D gene: -
clone size: few
V gene: TRBV19
CDR3 protein: CASSVLQEGTGELFF
CDR3 DNA: TGTGCCAGTAGCGTCTTACAGGAGGGCACCGGGGAGCTGTTTTTT

J gene: TRBJ2-5
D gene: TRBD2
clone size: -
V gene: TRBV18
CDR3 protein: CASSPASGRSETQYF
CDR3 DNA: TGTGCCAGCTCACCAGCTAGCGGGAGAAGTGAGACCCAGTACTTC

J gene: TRBJ2-5
D gene: TRBD1
clone size: -
V gene: TRBV27
CDR3 protein: CASSRGQGETQYF
CDR3 DNA: TGTGCCAGCAGTCGGGGACAGGGAGAGACCCAGTACTTC

J gene: TRBJ2-3
D gene: -
clone size: -
V gene: TRBV5-4
CDR3 protein: CASTSRRGTDTQYF
CDR3 DNA: TGTGCCAGCACCTCCCGCAGGGGCACAGATACGCAGTATTTT